Given below is one T cell receptor (beta chain) in context. These data originate in a study of blood T cell repertoires in COVID-19. Study in general: Samples taken during acute and convalescent COVID-19 were collected in the United States, Italy and Spain. From T cells, B-cell-depleted T cells, or PBMCs came the material, which was cDNA or gDNA.

Original analysis: Amplified reference gene primers provided the basis for estimating nucleated cell counts. Profiled with immunoSEQ multiplex PCR; TCRdb holds only in-frame clones, not every one. V, J and clone size reflect that table, while D and trimming were determined from the DNA. The data show 100,000 or so clones, roughly 80% seen once. Trimming at V came to 8 bases and at J to 2 bases, leaving 15 bases not matched to a gene. This CDR3 comprises 16 residues. The germline gives CDR1 SGHTA, CDR2 FQGNSA. Input material: peripheral blood. V usage is TRBV7-2 and J usage is TRBJ2-7, with 7 nucleotides matching TRBD2. The receptor was derived from a man aged 65-85 years with active or convalescent COVID-19. DNA for the CDR3: TGTGCCAGCCGACTTCAAGGGAGCGGGGCGCCCTACGAGCAGTACTTC. Its protein is CASRLQGSGAPYEQYF.